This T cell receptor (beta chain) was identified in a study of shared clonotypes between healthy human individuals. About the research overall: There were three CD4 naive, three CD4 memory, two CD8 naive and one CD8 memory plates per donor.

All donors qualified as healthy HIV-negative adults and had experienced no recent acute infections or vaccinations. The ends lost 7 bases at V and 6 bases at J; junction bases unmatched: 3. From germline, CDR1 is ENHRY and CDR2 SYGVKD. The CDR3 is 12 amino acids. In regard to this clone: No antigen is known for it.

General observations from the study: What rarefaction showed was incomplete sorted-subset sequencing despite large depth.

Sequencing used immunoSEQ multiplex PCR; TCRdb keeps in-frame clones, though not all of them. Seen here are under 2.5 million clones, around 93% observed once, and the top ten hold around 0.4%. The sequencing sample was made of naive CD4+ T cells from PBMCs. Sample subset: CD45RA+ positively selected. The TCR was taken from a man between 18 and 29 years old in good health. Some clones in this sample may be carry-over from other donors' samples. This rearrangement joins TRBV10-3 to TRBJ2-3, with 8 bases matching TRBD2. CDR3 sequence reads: CAINGGADTQYF. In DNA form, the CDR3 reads TGTGCCATCAACGGGGGGGCGGATACGCAGTATTTT.